This T cell receptor (beta chain) was identified during a study of cytomegalovirus exposure and HLA in healthy donors. Germline CDR1 SGHTA, CDR2 FQGNSA. J gave up 2 bases and V 1 base, and 8 bases lay outside the gene matches. There are 17 residues in the CDR3. Broader study findings: Later work found most CMV-associated TCR beta chains apparently HLA-restricted.

This clone was counted once. What it binds is not known. In the PCR, 60 Vbeta and 13 Jbeta primers were used. The table came from immunoSEQ multiplex PCR; TCRdb's copy has only in-frame clones and leaves some out. The top ten clones hold roughly 4% of a sample with approximately 110,000 clones, around three quarters of them seen once. The V call is TRBV7-2, the J call TRBJ2-1; 7 bases are shared with TRBD2. The source of this sequence is a human donor in good health. Input material: PBMCs. The CDR3 region has the DNA TGTGCCAGCAGCTTAGACGGTCGCGGGAGCCCCTACAATGAGCAGTTCTTC. The encoded protein is CASSLDGRGSPYNEQFF.